The 16 T cell receptor beta chains given below trace back to one sample, sequenced in a study of breast tumors, draining lymph nodes, adjacent tissues (TCRdb year 2016). The library was made by multiplex PCR. The instrument was an Illumina HiSeq 2000. TCRdb reworked the public reads: Q25 trimming with fastp, MiXCR clone assembly, productive beta chains retained. Each record represents a unique CDR3 protein, reported with the most common genes and DNA among its rows. For this sample the table gives 30,000 to 40,000 distinct CDR3 sequences, of which 36% were detected only once. The biggest ten clones account for approximately 10% of the sample. Input material: breast tumor tissue. The source of these receptors is a female donor with breast cancer. Some clones in this sample may be carry-over from other donors' samples.

Concerning this clonotype itself: The junction departs from the called germline gene at one end, perhaps through a read error. The genes are TRBV5-6 and TRBJ1-3; 10 bases are a match to TRBD1. Germline V gene lookup returns CDR1 SGHDT and CDR2 YYEEEE. CDR3 size: 16 residues. CDR3 amino acids: CASRSKGTGAGNTVYF. The DNA for the CDR3 is TGTGCCAGCAGAAGTAAAGGGACAGGGGCTGGAAACACCGTATATTTT.

J is TRBJ1-1 and V is TRBV5-6, with 7 bases matching TRBD1. Germline-derived CDR1 and CDR2 are SGHDT and YYEEEE. The CDR3 has 16 residues. V dropped 4 bases and J dropped 1; count of bases not matched to a gene: 10. The CDR3 is CASSPGAGQANTEAFF. CDR3 DNA sequence: TGTGCCAGCAGCCCCGGAGCAGGACAGGCGAACACTGAAGCTTTCTTT.

The sample holds many counts of this clonotype. The chain carries TRBV11-2 and TRBJ2-1; a weak D match, TRBD2 (5 bases). The CDR3 has 12 amino acids. Trimming left V 5 bases short and J 7 bases short, with 9 bases between. The germline V gene has CDR1 SGHAT and CDR2 FQNNGV. The CDR3 nucleotides read TGTGCCAGCAGCCGGACTTGGAATGAGCAGTTCTTC. Translated: CASSRTWNEQFF. The full variable domain, completed using reference TRBV11-2 and TRBJ2-1, is EAGVAQSPRYKIIEKRQSVAFWCNPISGHATLYWYQQILGQGPKLLIQFQNNGVVDDSQLPKDRFSAERLKGVDSTLKIQPAKLEDSAVYLCASSRTWNEQFFGPGTRLTVL.

This clonotype was recorded many times. J is TRBJ1-2 and V is TRBV29-1; 11 bases are shared with TRBD1. The CDR3 loop spans 14 amino acids. V trimming: 7 bases; J trimming: 4 bases; junction bases outside the gene matches: 8. CDR1 SQVTM and CDR2 ANQGSEA come from the germline V gene. The CDR3 sequence: CSAKLGQGVYGYTF. The CDR3 DNA reads as TGCAGCGCCAAATTGGGACAGGGGGTCTATGGCTACACCTTC.

This clonotype has at least ten counts. V and J are TRBV29-1 and TRBJ1-2; 7 positions agree with TRBD1. The germline V gene encodes CDR1 SQVTM and CDR2 ANQGSEA. The CDR3 spans 11 residues. V lost 7 bases, J lost 6 bases, and 5 bases stayed unmatched. This CDR3 reads CSGQGSHGYTF. DNA of the CDR3: TGCAGCGGACAGGGTTCTCATGGCTACACCTTC.

The chain carries TRBV20-1 and TRBJ2-3; 7 positions agree with TRBD2. Germline assignment: CDR1 DFQATT and CDR2 SNEGSKA (reference sequence). This CDR3 is built from 12 residues. V dropped 6 bases and J dropped 2; count of bases not matched to a gene: 2. CDR3 nucleotides: TGCAGTGCCGGGGGGTTCACAGATACGCAGTATTTT. This translates into CSAGGFTDTQYF.

This clonotype has ten or more counts. The chain is built from TRBV10-3 and TRBJ2-2; TRBD1 is a possible D gene (5 bases). CDR3 length equals 15 residues. V gave up 2 bases and J gave up 1 base, with 8 bases separating them. The germline gives CDR1 ENHRY, CDR2 SYGVKD. The CDR3 coding sequence is TGTGCCATCAGTGAGAATGGACAGAACACCGGGGAGCTGTTTTTT. It is translated as CAISENGQNTGELFF.

This chain links TRBV28 with TRBJ2-5; tentatively, D is TRBD2 (5 bases). This CDR3 is 15 amino acids long. Trimming left V 3 bases short and J 5 bases short, with 16 bases between. CDR1 MDHEN and CDR2 SYDVKM come from the germline V gene. The CDR3 nucleotides are TGTGCCAGCAGTTTTCCTAGCACGCCATCGGAGACCCAGTACTTC. Residues: CASSFPSTPSETQYF.

The chain is built from TRBV11-3 and TRBJ2-5; 8 bases are shared with TRBD2. The germline V gene has CDR1 SGHNT and CDR2 YENEEA. V dropped 5 bases and J dropped 4; count of bases not matched to a gene: 6. The CDR3 consists of 14 residues. The DNA of the CDR3 is TGTGCCAGCAGCGAATCGGGGGGGTCAGAGACCCAGTACTTC. Amino acids: CASSESGGSETQYF.

The chain joins TRBV15 to TRBJ2-1; the match to TRBD2 covers 14 bases. V dropped 3 bases and J dropped 9; count of bases not matched to a gene: 1. This CDR3 region has 14 residues. The V gene's germline CDR1 is LNHNV and CDR2 YYDKDF (reference sequence). CDR3 residues: CATSRGLAGAEQFF. The CDR3 coding sequence is TGTGCCACCAGCAGGGGACTAGCGGGAGCTGAGCAGTTCTTC. Full variable domain (missing parts from reference TRBV15 and TRBJ2-1): DAMVIQNPRYQVTQFGKPVTLSCSQTLNHNVMYWYQQKSSQAPKLLFHYYDKDFNNEADTPDNFQSRRPNTSFCFLDIRSPGLGDTAMYLCATSRGLAGAEQFFGPGTRLTVL.

This clonotype came up many times. V and J are TRBV5-6 and TRBJ1-4; possible D gene TRBD1, 5 bases. This CDR3 is 15 amino acids long. From germline, CDR1 is SGHDT and CDR2 YYEEEE. V lost 1 base, J lost 2 bases, and 9 bases lay in between. The CDR3 coding sequence is TGTGCCAGCAGCTTGTGGCAGGGCACTAATGAAAAACTGTTTTTT. Encoded protein: CASSLWQGTNEKLFF.

The rearrangement uses TRBV7-2 and TRBJ2-3, with 10 positions matching TRBD2. Germline assignment: CDR1 SGHTA and CDR2 FQGNSA. Losses at the gene ends were 1 base for V and 3 bases for J; bases not matched to a gene: 4. This CDR3 has 16 amino acids. The CDR3, as DNA: TGTGCCAGCAGCTTAGTACTAGCGGGAATGACAGATACGCAGTATTTT. It encodes CASSLVLAGMTDTQYF.

Concerning this clonotype itself: A read error may be the cause here, since a much bigger clone is one base away. The conserved phenylalanine or tryptophan normally closing the CDR3 is absent here, so this likely arose from a read error. The CDR3 loop is CAIRTGVEQYL. The CDR3 DNA reads as TGTGCCATCAGGACAGGGGTCGAGCAGTACCTC. The V and J genes are TRBV10-3 and TRBJ2-7; 8 nucleotides match TRBD1. This CDR3 is built from 11 residues. Germline loops: CDR1 ENHRY, CDR2 SYGVKD. The V segment lost 6 bases and the J segment 6 bases; nucleotides outside the gene matches: 1.

In this sample, this clonotype turned up many times. The chain combines TRBV7-9 with TRBJ2-1; D is possibly TRBD1 or TRBD2 (5 bases each). CDR1 and CDR2 (germline): SEHNR, FQNEAQ (reference sequence). V was shortened by 5 bases and J by 5 bases, with 16 bases between the two germline ends. This CDR3 comprises 15 residues. CDR3 nucleotide sequence: TGTGCCAGCAGCCCTGTCGGGACGGGAAACAATGAGCAGTTCTTC. It specifies CASSPVGTGNNEQFF.

In this sample, this clonotype turned up many times. The chain couples TRBV6-2 or TRBV6-3 to TRBJ2-1; D is undetermined. Germline loops: CDR1 MNHEY, CDR2 SVGEGT. The CDR3 is 11 residues long. The V and J ends lost 7 bases and 4 bases respectively, with 5 bases between them. CDR3 sequence: CASKEYNEQFF. For the CDR3, the DNA is TGTGCCAGCAAGGAATACAATGAGCAGTTCTTC.

A few counts support this clonotype. The junction and the germline gene differ at one end; a read error may be behind it. The chain uses TRBV2 and TRBJ2-3; 9 nucleotides line up with TRBD1. Germline V gene lookup returns CDR1 SNHLY and CDR2 FYNNEI. This CDR3 is 15 amino acids long. CDR3 in amino acids: CASSVPGQGTDAQYF. Written as DNA, the CDR3 is TGTGCCAGCAGTGTCCCGGGACAGGGAACAGATGCGCAGTATTTT.